These 29 T cell receptor beta chains were sequenced from one sample in a study of T cell responses to AZD1222 COVID-19 vaccine. Profiling relied on immunoSEQ multiplex PCR, and the TCRdb table lists in-frame clones only, not all of them. The sample gives some 140,000 clones, more than 75% of which show up once; about 4% is in the top ten. Sequenced material: peripheral blood, taken on day 0 of AZD1222 vaccination. The receptors here all came from an adult in good health.

The rearrangement uses TRBV29-1 and TRBJ2-3; D not resolved. The CDR3 contains 18 residues. CDR1 and CDR2 from the germline V gene are SQVTM and ANQGSEA. V was clipped by 4 bases and J by 2 bases, with 25 bases between them. CDR3 in amino acids: CSVAGGWSSSVITDTQYF. CDR3 in DNA: TGCAGCGTTGCGGGTGGGTGGTCCTCATCCGTCATCACAGATACGCAGTATTTT.

The chain links TRBV5-1 to TRBJ1-2; maybe TRBD1 (6 bases). The germline V and J ends were trimmed by 7 bases and 4 bases, with 17 bases remaining between them. Germline lookup yields CDR1 SGHRS and CDR2 YFSETQ. This CDR3 contains 14 residues. CDR3 sequence (DNA): TGCGCCAGCGGAGAGGGGGGAAATTTCTATGGCTACACCTTC. This translates into CASGEGGNFYGYTF.

The table lists this clone with a few counts. This chain links TRBV5-4 with TRBJ2-5; possibly TRBD1 for D (5 bases). The CDR3 is 16 amino acids. Between the trimmed V and J ends, which lost 0 bases and 2 bases, there was a span of 14 bases. CDR1 and CDR2 (germline): SGHNT, YYREEE (reference sequence). CDR3 sequence: CASSLARQTLQETQYF. Written as DNA, the CDR3 is TGTGCCAGCAGCTTGGCCAGACAGACCTTACAAGAGACCCAGTACTTC.

The genes are TRBV29-1 and TRBJ1-1, with 7 bases that match TRBD1. The CDR3 contains 15 residues. The germline CDR1 and CDR2 sequences are SQVTM and ANQGSEA. Trimming took 4 bases from V and 0 from J; bases not matched to a gene: 8. The CDR3, as DNA: TGCAGCGTTGTCGGACAGGCGCCAATGAACACTGAAGCTTTCTTT. Translating it yields CSVVGQAPMNTEAFF.

The chain is built from TRBV28 and TRBJ2-7; D assignment may be TRBD1 or TRBD2 (5 bases each). The CDR3 loop spans 14 amino acids. Germline values: CDR1 MDHEN, CDR2 SYDVKM. V lost 5 bases to trimming and J lost 7 bases, with 18 bases between them. The DNA of the CDR3 is TGTGCCAGCAGTCCCCACGGGACCCCGAGGGAGCAGTACTTC. This translates into CASSPHGTPREQYF.

This clone was detected only once. This chain joins TRBV19 and TRBJ1-5, with 8 bases identical to TRBD1. The CDR3 extends over 18 amino acids. V lost 4 bases, J lost 4 bases, and 15 bases stayed unmatched. Germline-derived CDR1 and CDR2 are LNHDA and SQIVND (reference sequence). This chain's CDR3 is CASSSIRRGTGLNQPQHF. The DNA for the CDR3 is TGTGCCAGTAGTAGTATAAGAAGAGGGACAGGATTAAATCAGCCCCAGCATTTT.

This chain links TRBV7-2 with TRBJ2-4; D is perhaps TRBD1 (5 bases). CDR1 SGHTA and CDR2 FQGNSA come from the germline V gene. The CDR3 contains 19 residues. V dropped 5 bases and J dropped 0 bases, with 23 bases sitting between them. The CDR3 DNA follows: TGTGCCAGCAGCCCGCCCGAGGTGGACACTTTTTTAGCCAAAAACATTCAGTACTTC. This gives the protein CASSPPEVDTFLAKNIQYF.

The V call is TRBV3-1 (or the pseudogene TRBV3-2), the J call TRBJ1-3; D is perhaps TRBD1 (5 bases). The V and J ends lost 1 base and 0 bases respectively, with 22 bases between them. The CDR3 runs 20 residues. Looked up from germline, CDR1 is LGHDT and CDR2 is YNNKEL (reference sequence). The CDR3 DNA is TGTGCCAGCAGCCAAGGGGCGGGGGTCGTCAGTGGTTACTCTGGAAACACCATATATTTT. Its protein product is CASSQGAGVVSGYSGNTIYF.

The chain links TRBV28 to TRBJ1-6, with a possible D match to TRBD1 (6 bases). Trimming left V 5 bases short and J 6 bases short, with 14 bases between. Germline loops: CDR1 MDHEN, CDR2 SYDVKM. This CDR3 comprises 15 residues. For the CDR3, the DNA is TGTGCCAGCAGTGCCCGCAGGGGTGCTAATTCACCCCTCCACTTT. The encoded protein is CASSARRGANSPLHF.

This clone was counted between two and nine times. The V call is TRBV20-1, the J call TRBJ2-3, with TRBD2 matching over 16 bases. This CDR3 comprises 19 residues. Trimming took 3 bases from V and 5 from J; bases not matched to a gene: 14. Germline V gene data show CDR1 as DFQATT and CDR2 as SNEGSKA (reference sequence). The CDR3, as DNA: TGCAGTGCTAGTCCCTCGGGACTAGCGGGGGGGCCTAGAGAAGATACGCAGTATTTT. Translation: CSASPSGLAGGPREDTQYF.

The chain carries TRBV15 and TRBJ2-7; D perhaps matches TRBD1 (6 bases). The V end lost 0 bases, the J end lost 1 base, and 16 bases lay between the germline ends. In germline, CDR1 is LNHNV, CDR2 YYDKDF (reference sequence). The length of the CDR3 is 17 residues. The CDR3 DNA follows: TGTGCCACCAGCAGAGATTTCGGGACAAGTCGGTCCTACGAGCAGTACTTC. Translated, it gives CATSRDFGTSRSYEQYF.

The chain joins TRBV5-1 to TRBJ2-1; 10 bases are shared with TRBD2. V lost 6 bases to trimming and J lost 6 bases; unmatched junction nucleotides: 9. CDR1 and CDR2 from the germline V gene are SGHRS and YFSETQ. This CDR3 contains 15 residues. The CDR3 DNA reads TGCGCCAGCACTCTAGCGGGGGCCCTGTTCAATGAGCAGTTCTTC. This encodes CASTLAGALFNEQFF.

The rearrangement joins TRBV7-2 to TRBJ1-5; a possible D gene is TRBD1 (5 bases). There are 15 residues in the CDR3. Trimming stripped 1 base from V and 3 bases from J, with 10 bases between. In germline, CDR1 is SGHTA, CDR2 FQGNSA. CDR3 amino acids: CASSLGSTVNQPQHF. CDR3 in DNA: TGTGCCAGCAGCTTAGGTTCGACAGTCAATCAGCCCCAGCATTTT.

The chain joins TRBV28 to TRBJ1-6; a weak D match, TRBD1 (5 bases). Germline CDR1 MDHEN, CDR2 SYDVKM. V gave up 3 bases and J gave up 5 bases, with 11 bases separating them. The CDR3 is 15 amino acids. The CDR3 sequence is CASSFPDRNNSPLHF. The CDR3 nucleotides read TGTGCCAGCAGTTTCCCCGACAGAAATAATTCACCCCTCCACTTT.

The rearrangement joins TRBV5-4 to TRBJ2-6; D is perhaps TRBD2 (6 bases). V gave up 2 bases and J gave up 2 bases, with 8 bases separating them. The CDR3 covers 15 residues. Per the germline V gene, CDR1 is SGHNT and CDR2 is YYREEE (reference sequence). Written as DNA, the CDR3 is TGTGCCAGCAGCTTAGGAGGGGCTGGGGCCAACGTCCTGACTTTC. Translating gives CASSLGGAGANVLTF.

The chain joins TRBV3-1 (or the pseudogene TRBV3-2) to TRBJ1-2; D is undetermined. The V end lost 1 base, the J end lost 3 bases, and 9 bases lay between the germline ends. This CDR3 contains 14 residues. Germline V gene data show CDR1 as LGHDT and CDR2 as YNNKEL (reference sequence). CDR3 coding DNA: TGTGCCAGCAGCCAAGGGCCCGAAGACTATGGCTACACCTTC. Protein product: CASSQGPEDYGYTF.

The chain is built from TRBV28 and TRBJ2-2; the D gene is possibly TRBD1 (6 bases). Trimming stripped 4 bases from V and 5 bases from J, with 14 bases between. The CDR3 is 15 amino acids. The V gene's germline CDR1 is MDHEN and CDR2 SYDVKM. The CDR3 sequence is CASSSRTGLTGELFF. The DNA for the CDR3 is TGTGCCAGCAGTTCCCGAACAGGGTTAACCGGGGAGCTGTTTTTT.

V gene TRBV9 combines with J gene TRBJ1-1; 7 bases line up with TRBD1. The J segment lost 0 bases and the V segment lost 3 bases, leaving 8 bases of the junction unmatched. CDR1 is SGDLS, CDR2 YYNGEE, per germline. CDR3 length: 16 residues. The CDR3 nucleotides read TGTGCCAGCAGCGACTTGAGGGACAGACTGAACACTGAAGCTTTCTTT. This gives the protein CASSDLRDRLNTEAFF.

The chain couples TRBV4-1 to TRBJ1-5; a weak D match, TRBD1 (6 bases). The V gene's germline CDR1 is MGHRA and CDR2 YSYEKL. The CDR3 totals 14 residues. V lost 1 base, J lost 6 bases, and 10 bases lay in between. CDR3 amino acids: CASSQASGVQPQHF. The CDR3, as DNA: TGCGCCAGCAGCCAAGCCTCAGGGGTTCAGCCCCAGCATTTT.

This clone was found a few times. The DNA for the CDR3 is TGTGCCAGCAGCTTAGGACACTATACTAATGAAAAACTGTTTTTT. Protein sequence: CASSLGHYTNEKLFF. The chain recombines TRBV9 with TRBJ1-4, with D possibly matching TRBD1 (5 bases). This CDR3 is built from 15 residues. V was pared by 4 bases and J by 2 bases, with 12 bases between. CDR1 SGDLS and CDR2 YYNGEE come from the germline V gene.

The V gene is TRBV6-2 or TRBV6-3, the J gene TRBJ1-1, with TRBD1 as a possible D gene (5 bases). V was cut by 5 bases and J by 3 bases, with 7 bases left in between. CDR1 and CDR2 (germline): MNHEY, SVGEGT. This CDR3 spans 12 amino acids. The DNA for the CDR3 is TGTGCCAGCAGTGACAGTTACACTGAAGCTTTCTTT. Translation: CASSDSYTEAFF.

V usage is TRBV2 and J usage is TRBJ2-1; D may be TRBD2 (6 bases). This CDR3 has 17 residues. The V gene lost 3 bases and the J gene lost 8 bases, with 23 bases spanning the gap. The V gene's germline CDR1 is SNHLY and CDR2 FYNNEI. The CDR3 region has the DNA TGTGCCAGCAGTGAGAGACTAGAACCGAATTTACGGGATGAGCAGTTCTTC. This gives the protein CASSERLEPNLRDEQFF.

This chain connects TRBV5-4 to TRBJ2-1, with 15 bases fitting TRBD2. V shed 4 bases and J 4 bases; nucleotides not matched to a gene: 6. From germline, CDR1 is SGHNT and CDR2 YYREEE (reference sequence). This CDR3 spans 17 amino acids. The CDR3 DNA is TGTGCCAGCAGCCCTGGACTAGCGGGGGGGCCGTACAATGAGCAGTTCTTC. Encoded protein: CASSPGLAGGPYNEQFF.

The gene calls are TRBV29-1 and TRBJ2-3; 8 bases match TRBD1. Per germline, CDR1 SQVTM and CDR2 ANQGSEA. Unmatched junction bases numbered 10, after V lost 3 bases and J lost 2 bases. This CDR3 has 16 amino acids. CDR3 sequence (DNA): TGCAGCGTTGAGGGGTTAGGACAGGGCCCCACAGATACGCAGTATTTT. Amino acids: CSVEGLGQGPTDTQYF.

The V and J genes are TRBV25-1 and TRBJ1-5; D is unclear. The CDR3 loop spans 12 amino acids. Germline V gene data show CDR1 as MGHDK and CDR2 as SYGVNS. V was clipped by 3 bases and J by 7 bases, with 7 bases between them. CDR3 nucleotide sequence: TGTGCCAGCAGTGAGGGGTACCAGCCCCAGCATTTT. Amino acid sequence: CASSEGYQPQHF.

The gene calls are TRBV19 and TRBJ1-2, with TRBD1 as a possible D gene (5 bases). Germline loops: CDR1 LNHDA, CDR2 SQIVND (reference sequence). V was pared by 5 bases and J by 8 bases, with 12 bases between. The length of the CDR3 is 12 residues. The DNA for the CDR3 is TGTGCCAGTAGTGAAGGGGTTCGGGGCTACACCTTC. This translates into CASSEGVRGYTF.

The rearrangement joins TRBV28 to TRBJ1-2; possibly TRBD1 for D (6 bases). The CDR3 runs 15 residues. CDR1 and CDR2 from the germline V gene are MDHEN and SYDVKM. The V gene lost 0 bases and the J gene lost 5 bases, with 13 bases spanning the gap. CDR3 in DNA: TGTGCCAGCAGTTTATGGGGCAGGGGAGGATATGGCTACACCTTC. Translating gives CASSLWGRGGYGYTF.

This chain uses TRBV12-3 or TRBV12-4 with TRBJ1-5; TRBD1 might be the D (5 bases). The CDR3 loop spans 13 amino acids. With 5 bases removed from V and 4 bases from J, the gap between germline ends came to 9 bases. In nucleotides, the CDR3 is TGTGCCAGCAGTGGAGGGGTAAATCAGCCCCAGCATTTT. The encoded protein is CASSGGVNQPQHF.

The count of this clone is one. The chain joins TRBV6-5 to TRBJ1-1; 9 nucleotides align to TRBD1. This CDR3 is 14 amino acids long. V gave up 8 bases and J gave up 7 bases; unmatched junction bases: 11. Germline CDR1 reads MNHEY; CDR2 reads SVGAGI. CDR3 in DNA: TGTGCCAGCCAGGGCCGGGACAGGGCGTATGAAGCTTTCTTT. Its protein is CASQGRDRAYEAFF.